The 25 T cell receptor beta chains given below trace back to one sample, sequenced in a study of blood T cell repertoires in COVID-19. Measured with immunoSEQ multiplex PCR; TCRdb has only the in-frame clones, and not every one. In the table there are under 300,000 clones, 80% to 90% of which are singletons. The source material was peripheral blood. The receptor source for this set is a woman aged 40 to 50 with acute or convalescent COVID-19.

The chain carries TRBV2 and TRBJ1-1; 10 positions match TRBD1. CDR3 size: 16 residues. Germline loops: CDR1 SNHLY, CDR2 FYNNEI. After removal of 7 bases from V and 0 bases from J, the junction contained 8 bases not matched to a gene. The CDR3 spells CASIQGQGYVNTEAFF. In DNA form, the CDR3 reads TGTGCCAGCATCCAGGGACAGGGGTACGTGAACACTGAAGCTTTCTTT.

This clone was seen many times. The chain links TRBV4-2 to TRBJ1-1; D remains ambiguous. With 0 bases removed from V and 1 base from J, the gap between germline ends came to 6 bases. Per germline, CDR1 LGHNA and CDR2 YNFKEQ. The CDR3 extends over 14 amino acids. The CDR3 DNA reads TGTGCCAGCAGCCAAGATGTAGAGAACACTGAAGCTTTCTTT. Protein product: CASSQDVENTEAFF.

The chain combines TRBV4-1 with TRBJ1-2; D perhaps matches TRBD1 (6 bases). CDR1 is MGHRA and CDR2 is YSYEKL in the germline V gene. This CDR3 contains 18 residues. V was trimmed by 4 bases and J by 0 bases, leaving 21 bases between them. CDR3 in amino acids: CASSPGGGVSATNYGYTF. The CDR3 coding sequence is TGCGCCAGCAGCCCGGGAGGGGGGGTTTCCGCTACTAACTATGGCTACACCTTC.

This clone came up a few times. This sequence joins TRBV2 and TRBJ1-1; TRBD1 aligns across 12 bases. V was pared by 7 bases and J by 4 bases, with 4 bases of the junction left unmatched. The CDR3 contains 14 residues. The V gene's germline CDR1 is SNHLY and CDR2 FYNNEI. The DNA for the CDR3 is TGTGCCAGCATCGGGGACAGGGGGCCCACTGAAGCTTTCTTT. It specifies CASIGDRGPTEAFF.

The V gene is TRBV18, the J gene TRBJ2-5; D might be TRBD1 (6 bases). V was shortened by 5 bases and J by 5 bases, with 12 bases between the two germline ends. This CDR3 region has 13 residues. Germline CDR1 reads KGHSH; CDR2 reads LQKENI. The CDR3 protein is CASSGGRDETQYF. CDR3 nucleotides: TGTGCCAGCTCAGGGGGCAGGGATGAGACCCAGTACTTC.

V gene TRBV5-1 combines with J gene TRBJ1-1, with D hard to call. Germline loops: CDR1 SGHRS, CDR2 YFSETQ. The CDR3 runs 14 residues. V shed 0 bases and J shed 1 base, with 7 bases lying between them. DNA for the CDR3: TGCGCCAGCAGCTTGGTCGGGGAGAACACTGAAGCTTTCTTT. Translating it yields CASSLVGENTEAFF.

This chain uses TRBV4-1 with TRBJ1-1, with D tentatively TRBD1 (6 bases). Trimming removed 0 bases from V and 3 bases from J, with 11 bases in between. This CDR3 contains 15 residues. Germline lookup yields CDR1 MGHRA and CDR2 YSYEKL. CDR3 in amino acids: CASSQDRGADTEAFF. The CDR3, as DNA: TGCGCCAGCAGCCAAGATCGGGGGGCGGACACTGAAGCTTTCTTT.

The chain joins TRBV11-2 to TRBJ2-2, with a possible D match to TRBD1 (5 bases). Trimming removed 3 bases from V and 3 bases from J, with 17 bases in between. CDR1 and CDR2 from the germline V gene are SGHAT and FQNNGV. The CDR3 has 17 residues. Here the CDR3 DNA reads TGTGCCAGCAGCTTGCACGCTCGAACAGGAGACACCGGGGAGCTGTTTTTT. Protein: CASSLHARTGDTGELFF.

V and J are TRBV24-1 and TRBJ1-5; D is ambiguous. Germline CDR1 and CDR2: KGHDR and SFDVKD. V lost 2 bases and J 7 bases, leaving 8 bases between the germline ends. The CDR3 extends over 13 amino acids. Here the CDR3 DNA reads TGTGCCACCAGTGATTCGGGTCGGCAGCCCCAGCATTTT. Translating gives CATSDSGRQPQHF.

This chain links TRBV5-4 with TRBJ2-1; tentatively, D is TRBD1 (6 bases). Germline CDR1 and CDR2: SGHNT and YYREEE (reference sequence). Trimming took 4 bases from V and 6 from J, leaving 14 bases between them. The CDR3 is made up of 14 amino acids. CDR3 in amino acids: CASSGPNRANEQFF. The CDR3 region has the DNA TGTGCCAGCAGCGGGCCTAACAGGGCCAATGAGCAGTTCTTC.

J is TRBJ1-1 and V is TRBV19; TRBD1 agrees at 11 bases. Germline V gene data show CDR1 as LNHDA and CDR2 as SQIVND (reference sequence). The CDR3 sequence is 16 residues long. The trim removed 1 base at V and 4 bases at J, leaving 5 bases unmatched. The CDR3 reads CASSIVRGTGGTEAFF. In nucleotides, the CDR3 is TGTGCCAGTAGTATAGTTAGGGGGACAGGGGGCACTGAAGCTTTCTTT.

This sequence joins TRBV6-6 and TRBJ1-5; possibly TRBD1 for D (5 bases). Germline CDR1 is MNHNY and CDR2 is SVGAGI (reference sequence). Trimming cost V 2 bases and J 2 bases, with 7 bases left between them. The CDR3 covers 14 residues. The CDR3 loop is CASSYRGGNQPQHF. The CDR3 DNA sequence: TGTGCCAGCAGTTACAGGGGTGGCAATCAGCCCCAGCATTTT.

The rearrangement links TRBV3-1 (or the pseudogene TRBV3-2) to TRBJ2-5, with D maybe TRBD2 (6 bases). The CDR3 runs 12 residues. The V gene's germline CDR1 is LGHDT and CDR2 YNNKEL (reference sequence). The V gene lost 2 bases and the J gene lost 9 bases, with 10 bases spanning the gap. The CDR3 nucleotides read TGTGCCAGCAGCCAACGGGACTTCCCCCAGTACTTC. It encodes CASSQRDFPQYF.

The chain employs TRBV6-4 and TRBJ2-5; 8 nucleotides line up with TRBD2. The CDR3 loop spans 15 amino acids. From germline, CDR1 is MRHNA and CDR2 SNTAGT. Germline trimming cut 3 bases from V and 5 bases from J; bases unmatched to any gene: 8. CDR3 residues: CASSEEAGGMETQYF. In nucleotides, the CDR3 is TGTGCCAGCAGTGAGGAGGCGGGGGGCATGGAGACCCAGTACTTC.

This clone was observed once. The chain is built from TRBV11-3 and TRBJ1-1; no clear D. This CDR3 comprises 14 residues. Germline V gene sequence: CDR1 SGHNT, CDR2 YENEEA. V was cut by 0 bases and J by 0 bases, with 5 bases left in between. The DNA of the CDR3 is TGTGCCAGCAGCTTAGATGCGGTGAACACTGAAGCTTTCTTT. This codes for CASSLDAVNTEAFF.

V is TRBV5-1 and J is TRBJ2-7; no firm D call. Trimming removed 1 base at V and 3 bases at J, with 5 bases between. Germline V CDR1 and CDR2: SGHRS, YFSETQ. There are 12 residues in the CDR3. Here the CDR3 DNA reads TGCGCCAGCAGCTTGATATTCTACGAGCAGTACGTC. It codes for CASSLIFYEQYV.

The CDR3, as DNA: TGCGCCAGCAGCCCAGGCGGGGAGATATCTGAAGCTTTCTTT. This sequence encodes CASSPGGEISEAFF. This chain links TRBV5-1 with TRBJ1-1; D is unresolved. The germline V and J ends were trimmed by 4 bases and 6 bases, with 16 bases remaining between them. CDR3 length: 14 residues. Germline CDR1 and CDR2: SGHRS and YFSETQ.

In its sample, this clone was seen once. This chain joins TRBV5-1 and TRBJ2-1, with a weak D call TRBD1 (6 bases). V was clipped by 7 bases and J by 0 bases, with 14 bases between them. In germline, CDR1 is SGHRS, CDR2 YFSETQ. CDR3 size: 15 residues. The CDR3 nucleotides read TGCGCCAGCTGTCGAGGGGGTTTCTCCTACAATGAGCAGTTCTTC. The encoded protein is CASCRGGFSYNEQFF.

The V call is TRBV3-1 (or the pseudogene TRBV3-2), the J call TRBJ1-3; the match to TRBD1 covers 9 bases. Germline CDR1 LGHDT, CDR2 YNNKEL (reference sequence). This CDR3 contains 16 residues. Trimming at V came to 4 bases and at J to 3 bases, leaving 7 bases not matched to a gene. The CDR3 DNA reads TGTGCCAGCAGCCCTCGGACAGGGGATTATGGAAACACCATATATTTT. It is translated as CASSPRTGDYGNTIYF.

V is TRBV7-3 and J is TRBJ2-5, with D possibly being TRBD1 (5 bases). Trimming left V 0 bases short and J 3 bases short, with 5 bases between. CDR1 is SGHTA, CDR2 FQGTGA, per germline. This CDR3 has 13 residues. CDR3 sequence: CASSLTREETQYF. DNA for the CDR3: TGTGCCAGCAGCTTAACCAGGGAAGAGACCCAGTACTTC.

The chain is built from TRBV30 and TRBJ1-6, with D maybe TRBD1 (5 bases). In germline, CDR1 is GTSNPN, CDR2 SVGIG (reference sequence). With 2 bases removed from V and 0 bases from J, the gap between germline ends came to 20 bases. CDR3 length: 19 residues. CDR3 amino acids: CAWSPSGGPKSSYNSPLHF. CDR3 DNA: TGTGCCTGGAGTCCGAGCGGGGGTCCGAAGAGCTCCTATAATTCACCCCTCCACTTT.

This clone was picked up one time. The rearrangement uses TRBV12-1 and TRBJ2-7; the DNA was not compared with TRBD2, the D call given in the table. TRBV12-1 is noted as a pseudogene. The CDR3 runs 14 residues. The CDR3 spells CASSHAGLAYEQYV. CDR3 DNA: TGTGCCAGCAGCCACGCGGGACTGGCTTACGAGCAGTACGTC.

The V call is TRBV5-1, the J call TRBJ1-2; 9 bases are shared with TRBD1. V lost 0 bases, J lost 8 bases, and 11 bases stayed unmatched. The germline gives CDR1 SGHRS, CDR2 YFSETQ. This CDR3 comprises 16 residues. The CDR3 here is CASSLEGDRAMYGYTF. As DNA, the CDR3 is TGCGCCAGCAGCTTGGAGGGGGACAGGGCGATGTACGGCTACACCTTC.

V and J are TRBV14 and TRBJ2-7, with TRBD2 as a possible D gene (5 bases). Germline V lookup: CDR1 SGHDN, CDR2 FVKESK. V was clipped by 3 bases and J by 7 bases, with 13 bases between them. The CDR3 sequence is 13 residues long. CDR3 sequence reads: CASSQASSGEQYV. The DNA of the CDR3 is TGTGCCAGCAGCCAGGCCTCGTCGGGGGAGCAGTACGTC.

The gene calls are TRBV18 and TRBJ1-1; D uncertain. Trimming left V 5 bases short and J 3 bases short, with 10 bases between. The CDR3 covers 13 residues. The germline V gene has CDR1 KGHSH and CDR2 LQKENI. The CDR3 loop is CASSIGGYTEAFF. DNA for the CDR3: TGTGCCAGCTCAATAGGCGGTTACACTGAAGCTTTCTTT.